This is a list of T cell receptor beta chains from one sample in a study of beta chain features in type 1 diabetes. The repertoire was sequenced with immunoSEQ multiplex PCR; TCRdb's copy has only in-frame clones and lacks some. The table lists around 600,000 clones, approximately 13% of them singletons. Material for sequencing was naive CD4+ T cells from blood. The source is a man aged 30 to 45 with type 1 diabetes. CDR3s leave out the opening cysteine and the closing phenylalanine or tryptophan. A D gene is named only where the DNA matches it firmly.

>TRBV4-2|.
ASSQDPMLNSPLH
>TRBV9|.
ASSPPTGRTDTQY
>TRBV7-8|.
ASSLWGRQTYEQY
>TRBV5-4|TRBD1
ASSSTGGKETQY
>TRBV4-2|TRBD2
ASSQASGGPTNTQY
>TRBV2|TRBD1
ASSGGTGQETQY
>TRBV9|.
ASSVGSQGAYNEQF
>TRBV10-3|.
AISGSTTTVTYEQY
>TRBV7-3|.
ASSLSLNTEAF
>TRBV5-1|.
ASSWGGLDTQY
>TRBV7-9|TRBD1
ASSPATGLNTEAF
>TRBV25-1|.
ASQRDTQY
>TRBV5-6|.
ASSLVLTGELF
>TRBV7-2|.
ASSLVGREVQPQH
>TRBV6-6|TRBD2
ASSQGLARY
>TRBV4-3|.
ASSLGVYTGELF
>TRBV29-1|.
SVHTDGGYT